These T cell receptor beta chains were read from a single sample in a study of naive and memory T cell subsets. TCRdb used MiXCR to reprocess the UMI-ligation and nested PCR reads, holding one entry per CDR3 protein. The sample lists 140,000 to 150,000 distinct CDR3 sequences; about a sixth were seen once. Sequencing used naive CD4+ T cells from blood. All receptors come from a human donor in good health. The CDR3 runs from the conserved cysteine through the conserved F or W. The D gene is left open where the match is weak. Only part of the rows carry a size: once, few, many, or a class if the clone is expanded.

. | TRBJ1-1 | TRBV6-1 | TRBD1 | CASRADRENTEAFF | TGTGCCAGCAGGGCGGACAGGGAGAACACTGAAGCTTTCTTT
few | TRBJ2-7 | TRBV6-6 | TRBD1 | CASSYGTGGAKQYF | TGTGCCAGCAGTTACGGGACAGGGGGCGCGAAGCAGTACTTC
. | TRBJ1-4 | TRBV11-2 | . | CASRTFGEKLFF | TGTGCCAGCAGGACCTTCGGCGAAAAACTGTTTTTT
. | TRBJ1-1 | TRBV6-5 | . | CASSSVRTGNTEAFF | TGTGCCAGCAGTTCCGTGAGGACGGGAAACACTGAAGCTTTCTTT
. | TRBJ2-3 | TRBV3-1 | TRBD2 | CASSQLTSGLDTQYF | TGTGCCAGCAGCCAGTTGACTAGCGGGTTAGATACGCAGTATTTT
few | TRBJ2-1 | TRBV5-6 | TRBD2 | CASSLSGPGGYNEQFF | TGTGCCAGCAGCTTGAGCGGGCCGGGAGGTTACAATGAGCAGTTCTTC
. | TRBJ1-5 | TRBV7-8 | TRBD1 | CASSTTGEVPANQPQHF | TGTGCCAGCAGCACGACAGGGGAAGTGCCCGCGAATCAGCCCCAGCATTTT
. | TRBJ2-3 | TRBV6-5 | TRBD1 | CASSSAGQGGILTQYF | TGTGCCAGCAGTTCCGCCGGACAGGGCGGGATCTTGACGCAGTATTTT
few | TRBJ1-2 | TRBV6-8 | . | CASGVICRPRLNYGYTF | TGTGCCAGCGGAGTTATATGCCGACCACGTCTTAACTATGGCTACACCTTC
. | TRBJ2-7 | TRBV15 | TRBD2 | CATSRDGREGHRSPYEQYF | TGTGCCACCAGCAGAGATGGGCGGGAGGGCCACCGGAGCCCCTACGAGCAGTACTTC
few | TRBJ2-3 | TRBV5-4 | . | CASSLGGPLSSDTQYF | TGTGCCAGCAGCTTGGGAGGACCTCTAAGCTCCGATACGCAGTATTTT
. | TRBJ1-5 | TRBV7-2 | . | CASSRTANRPQHF | TGTGCCAGCAGCCGCACAGCGAATCGGCCCCAGCATTTT
few | TRBJ1-2 | TRBV7-2 | TRBD1 | CASSLGQGTSGYGYTF | TGTGCCAGCAGCTTGGGACAGGGCACGTCTGGCTATGGCTACACCTTC
few | TRBJ1-4 | TRBV4-2 | . | CASSPDPARATEKLFF | TGTGCCAGCAGCCCAGATCCGGCCAGGGCCACTGAAAAACTGTTTTTT
. | TRBJ2-3 | TRBV18 | TRBD2 | CASSPRLAGEDTQYF | TGTGCCAGCTCACCAAGACTAGCGGGAGAGGATACGCAGTATTTT
. | TRBJ2-7 | TRBV11-3 | TRBD1 | CASSPGTAPYEQYF | TGTGCCAGCAGCCCCGGGACAGCACCCTACGAGCAGTACTTC
few | TRBJ2-5 | TRBV9 | . | CASSVALGTETQYF | TGTGCCAGCAGCGTAGCCCTGGGAACAGAGACCCAGTACTTC
few | TRBJ2-3 | TRBV7-2 | TRBD2 | CASSLTSGSADTQYF | TGTGCCAGCAGCTTGACTAGCGGGAGCGCAGATACGCAGTATTTT
. | TRBJ2-7 | TRBV15 | TRBD2 | CATSRERAGGYEQYF | TGTGCCACCAGCAGAGAAAGGGCGGGAGGCTACGAGCAGTACTTC
few | TRBJ1-1 | TRBV28 | . | CASRAANTEAFF | TGTGCCAGCAGGGCAGCGAACACTGAAGCTTTCTTT
few | TRBJ2-5 | TRBV12-3/TRBV12-4 | . | CASSLDFQETQYF | TGTGCCAGCAGTTTGGACTTCCAAGAGACCCAGTACTTC
many | TRBJ2-6 | TRBV25-1 | . | CASSEHSGANVLTF | TGTGCCAGCAGTGAACACTCTGGGGCCAACGTCCTGACTTTC
many | TRBJ2-7 | TRBV7-8 | TRBD2 | CASSPASGWYYEQYF | TGTGCCAGCAGCCCCGCTAGCGGGTGGTACTACGAGCAGTACTTC
. | TRBJ2-7 | TRBV7-2 | TRBD1 | CASSVTGSQAYEQYF | TGTGCCAGCAGCGTGACAGGGTCCCAGGCTTACGAGCAGTACTTC
many | TRBJ2-3 | TRBV7-9 | TRBD2 | CASSLEGTSLTDTQYF | TGTGCCAGCAGCTTAGAAGGGACTAGCCTGACAGATACGCAGTATTTT
few | TRBJ2-2 | TRBV5-1 | TRBD1 | CASSLVRTGGVGFTGELFF | TGCGCCAGCAGCTTGGTGCGGACAGGGGGCGTCGGTTTTACCGGGGAGCTGTTTTTT
few | TRBJ2-2 | TRBV12-3/TRBV12-4 | . | CASSFQTGELFF | TGTGCCAGCAGTTTTCAAACCGGGGAGCTGTTTTTT
few | TRBJ2-1 | TRBV14 | TRBD2 | CSTSRFRNEQFF | TGCTCGACTAGCCGTTTTCGGAATGAGCAGTTCTTC
once | TRBJ2-4 | TRBV4-1 | . | CASSSTAGLAKNIQYF | TGCGCCAGCAGTTCAACCGCGGGGCTAGCCAAAAACATTCAGTACTTC
. | TRBJ1-5 | TRBV7-2 | . | CASSSSHSNQPQHF | TGTGCCAGCAGCTCGTCCCACAGCAATCAGCCCCAGCATTTT
. | TRBJ2-1 | TRBV12-3/TRBV12-4 | TRBD1 | CASSGWTGYSYNEQFF | TGTGCCAGCAGTGGGTGGACAGGATACTCCTACAATGAGCAGTTCTTC
. | TRBJ1-5 | TRBV7-2 | . | CASSLEGTGSKPQHF | TGTGCCAGCAGCCTAGAGGGGACGGGCTCCAAACCCCAGCATTTT
few | TRBJ2-3 | TRBV4-1 | . | CASSHAGTWGRDTQYF | TGCGCCAGCAGCCATGCCGGGACATGGGGTAGGGATACGCAGTATTTT
. | TRBJ2-1 | TRBV3-1 | TRBD2 | CASRGTSGSSYNEQFF | TGTGCCAGCAGGGGGACTAGCGGGAGCTCCTACAATGAGCAGTTCTTC
. | TRBJ2-1 | TRBV12-3/TRBV12-4 | . | CASSRQGTYNEQFF | TGTGCCAGCAGTCGCCAGGGAACTTACAATGAGCAGTTCTTC
. | TRBJ2-7 | TRBV5-1 | . | CASSLASGTRYEQYF | TGCGCCAGCAGCTTGGCCTCAGGGACTCGGTACGAGCAGTACTTC
. | TRBJ1-5 | TRBV28 | . | CASSPPGLYLVSGNQPQHF | TGTGCCAGCAGTCCTCCGGGACTTTACCTGGTTTCCGGCAATCAGCCCCAGCATTTT
few | TRBJ2-7 | TRBV5-6 | . | CASSQGTISYEQYF | TGTGCCAGCAGCCAAGGGACCATATCCTACGAGCAGTACTTC
few | TRBJ1-1 | TRBV15 | . | CATTSTGWTEAFF | TGTGCCACCACCAGCACGGGTTGGACTGAAGCTTTCTTT
. | TRBJ2-3 | TRBV10-3 | TRBD2 | CAISDGQLAGDTQYF | TGTGCCATCAGTGATGGGCAACTAGCGGGAGATACGCAGTATTTT
many | TRBJ2-2 | TRBV23-1 | TRBD1 | CASSQTRGPNTGELFF | TGCGCCAGCAGTCAAACGAGGGGGCCTAACACCGGGGAGCTGTTTTTT
. | TRBJ2-2 | TRBV7-2 | . | CASSFAGLMTGELFF | TGTGCCAGCAGCTTCGCGGGACTTATGACCGGGGAGCTGTTTTTT
. | TRBJ1-1 | TRBV28 | . | CASISGRDTEAFF | TGTGCCAGCATATCAGGCCGCGACACTGAAGCTTTCTTT
. | TRBJ2-2 | TRBV20-1 | TRBD1 | CSASYGTANTGELFF | TGCAGTGCTAGTTATGGGACAGCGAACACCGGGGAGCTGTTTTTT
. | TRBJ1-2 | TRBV14 | . | CASSPIVGGYTF | TGTGCCAGCAGTCCGATCGTGGGTGGCTACACCTTC
. | TRBJ2-1 | TRBV30 | . | CAWSTTENEQFF | TGTGCCTGGAGTACGACCGAGAATGAGCAGTTCTTC
few | TRBJ1-4 | TRBV27 | TRBD1 | CASSFAGQGLYGTNEKLFF | TGTGCCAGCAGTTTCGCCGGACAGGGCCTGTACGGAACTAATGAAAAACTGTTTTTT
few | TRBJ1-2 | TRBV20-1 | TRBD1 | CSAPRQGLSGYTF | TGCAGTGCCCCCCGACAGGGACTGAGTGGCTACACCTTC
. | TRBJ1-4 | TRBV7-9 | . | CASSPGGGLGKLFF | TGTGCCAGCAGCCCGGGGGGGGGGCTCGGAAAACTGTTTTTT
few | TRBJ2-2 | TRBV6-1 | . | CASSEGTANTGELFF | TGTGCCAGCAGTGAAGGGACAGCGAACACCGGGGAGCTGTTTTTT
. | TRBJ2-5 | TRBV23-1 | . | CASSPETQYF | TGCGCCAGCAGTCCGGAGACCCAGTACTTC
. | TRBJ2-5 | TRBV11-2 | . | CASSKQTSGETQYF | TGTGCCAGCAGCAAACAGACTAGTGGAGAGACCCAGTACTTC
. | TRBJ1-5 | TRBV29-1 | TRBD1 | CSVGTGGQPQHF | TGCAGCGTTGGAACAGGGGGTCAGCCCCAGCATTTT
many | TRBJ2-7 | TRBV11-2 | TRBD2 | CASSLDRSGPLSYEQYF | TGTGCCAGCAGCTTAGATCGTAGCGGGCCCCTCTCCTACGAGCAGTACTTC
. | TRBJ2-2 | TRBV7-3 | . | CASSRSGTGELFF | TGTGCCAGCAGCCGATCGGGAACCGGGGAGCTGTTTTTT